This T cell receptor (beta chain) was retrieved from a study of CD8 T cells in Susac syndrome. The CDR3 covers 15 residues. CDR1 is SNHLY, CDR2 FYNNEI, per germline. V was pared by 5 bases and J by 4 bases, with 7 bases of the junction left unmatched. It was with random hexamers that about 0.45 to 1 ug RNA was reverse transcribed. TCRdb reprocessed the immunoSEQ multiplex PCR reads via MiXCR and lists one record per CDR3 protein. The sample includes some 180,000 distinct CDR3 sequences, approximately 93% of them seen just once. The chain links TRBV2 to TRBJ1-5; the match to TRBD1 covers 8 bases. The receptor comes from a human donor in good health. The sequenced material came from CD4+ T cells from PBMCs. DNA of the CDR3: TGTGCCAGCAGTTTCCCAGGGGGCCCTAATCAGCCCCAGCATTTT. Residues: CASSFPGGPNQPQHF.